Listed below are T cell receptor beta chains from one sample, sequenced in a study of T cells in Graves' hyperthyroidism and ophthalmopathy. TCRdb reprocessed the multiplex PCR reads with MiXCR, giving one entry per CDR3 protein. The sample holds 400,000 or so distinct CDR3 sequences, over 12% seen once. Sequenced material: blood. The receptors come from a man aged 50-60 years with Graves' ophthalmopathy. The CDR3 runs from the conserved cysteine through the conserved F or W. D genes are given only for firm matches. Where a row states a size, it is once, few, many or the class of an expanded clone; other rows omit it.

V gene	J gene	clone size	D gene	CDR3 protein	CDR3 DNA
TRBV30	TRBJ1-6	many	-	CAWSVLNDSPLHF	TGTGCCTGGAGTGTCTTGAATGATTCACCCCTCCACTTT
TRBV27	TRBJ2-4	many	-	CASRNRGGIQYF	TGTGCCAGCAGAAACAGGGGAGGCATTCAGTACTTC
TRBV20-1	TRBJ2-6	many	-	CSAQMGGSGANVLTF	TGCAGTGCTCAGATGGGGGGTTCTGGGGCCAACGTCCTGACTTTC
TRBV28	TRBJ1-1	many	-	CASSLRANTEAFF	TGTGCCAGCAGTCTGAGAGCGAACACTGAAGCTTTCTTT
TRBV9	TRBJ2-3	-	-	CASSVALGTDTQYF	TGTGCCAGCAGCGTAGCTCTAGGCACAGATACGCAGTATTTT
TRBV5-1	TRBJ2-7	-	TRBD2	CASSLLASGSHEQYF	TGCGCCAGCAGCTTATTAGCTAGCGGGAGCCACGAGCAGTACTTC
TRBV20-1	TRBJ1-2	-	TRBD1	CSPGTGDLNGYTF	TGCAGCCCCGGGACAGGGGACCTCAATGGCTACACCTTC
TRBV10-3	TRBJ2-1	few	TRBD2	CAISESTSGRAYEQFF	TGTGCCATCAGTGAGTCGACTAGCGGGAGGGCGTATGAGCAGTTCTTC
TRBV11-2	TRBJ1-1	many	-	CASRKGGMNTEAFF	TGTGCCAGCAGGAAGGGGGGGATGAACACTGAAGCTTTCTTT
TRBV6-1	TRBJ2-1	many	-	CASTPSGGGQFF	TGTGCCAGCACCCCCAGCGGAGGGGGGCAGTTCTTC
TRBV29-1	TRBJ1-2	-	TRBD1	CSVPPFRGRNGYTF	TGCAGCGTTCCACCCTTCAGGGGGCGGAATGGCTACACCTTC
TRBV20-1	TRBJ2-5	-	-	CSAREVGGWGGETQYF	TGCAGTGCTAGAGAAGTTGGGGGTTGGGGAGGAGAGACCCAGTACTTC
TRBV19	TRBJ1-5	-	-	CASSIDRHQPQHF	TGTGCCAGTAGTATAGACAGACATCAGCCCCAGCATTTT
TRBV11-1	TRBJ2-1	few	TRBD1	CASSPQGTSYNEQFF	TGTGCCAGTAGCCCACAGGGGACATCCTACAATGAGCAGTTCTTC
TRBV5-1	TRBJ2-7	-	TRBD1	CASSARTGGAEQYF	TGCGCCAGCAGCGCCCGGACAGGGGGCGCCGAGCAGTACTTC
TRBV12-5	TRBJ2-4	many	-	CASGLGQGLVKNIQYF	TGTGCTAGTGGTTTGGGACAGGGACTAGTCAAAAACATTCAGTACTTC
TRBV6-2/TRBV6-3	TRBJ2-7	-	TRBD2	CASLTSGTLYEQYF	TGTGCCAGCTTGACTAGCGGGACGCTCTACGAGCAGTACTTC
TRBV30	TRBJ1-5	many	-	CAWSANRVQPQHF	TGTGCCTGGAGCGCAAACAGGGTCCAGCCCCAGCATTTT
TRBV7-6	TRBJ1-6	few	TRBD1	CASSSGGAGGSYNSPLHF	TGTGCCAGCAGTTCCGGAGGGGCAGGGGGGTCCTATAATTCACCCCTCCACTTT
TRBV7-8	TRBJ2-7	many	-	CASSLVGQSGSYEQYF	TGTGCCAGCAGCTTAGTAGGGCAGAGCGGGTCCTACGAGCAGTACTTC
TRBV7-9	TRBJ1-4	-	-	CASSLVASATNEKLFF	TGTGCCAGCAGCTTAGTCGCCAGTGCAACTAATGAAAAACTGTTTTTT
TRBV28	TRBJ2-7	few	TRBD1	CASRHGDRGPGGYEQYF	TGTGCCAGCAGGCACGGGGACAGGGGGCCCGGCGGCTACGAGCAGTACTTC
TRBV15	TRBJ2-5	many	TRBD2	CATSSLLAGVETQYF	TGTGCCACCAGCAGCTTACTAGCGGGAGTGGAGACCCAGTACTTC
TRBV18	TRBJ2-7	many	-	CASSPHQEEAQYF	TGTGCCAGCTCACCGCACCAAGAGGAGGCGCAGTACTTC
TRBV20-1	TRBJ1-2	many	-	CSARVFGSLGYGYTF	TGCAGTGCTAGAGTATTTGGGTCCTTGGGCTATGGCTACACCTTC
TRBV12-5	TRBJ1-2	-	TRBD1	CASGPPRTGWRGYTF	TGTGCTAGTGGTCCTCCCCGGACAGGGTGGCGTGGCTACACCTTC
TRBV27	TRBJ2-4	few	-	CASSLSRTTAKNIQYF	TGTGCCAGCAGTTTATCCCGGACCACTGCCAAAAACATTCAGTACTTC
TRBV7-9	TRBJ1-1	-	-	CASSLYGSGTEAFF	TGTGCCAGCAGCTTATACGGGAGTGGGACTGAAGCTTTCTTT
TRBV20-1	TRBJ2-2	many	TRBD2	CSAPRTSGYTGELFF	TGCAGTGCCCCAAGGACTAGCGGGTACACCGGGGAGCTGTTTTTT
TRBV7-3	TRBJ2-7	many	TRBD2	CASSGTSSSYEQYF	TGTGCCAGCAGCGGGACTAGCAGCTCCTACGAGCAGTACTTC
TRBV11-3	TRBJ1-2	once	-	CASSSRSGDGYTF	TGTGCCAGCAGCTCCCGGTCCGGGGATGGCTACACCTTC
TRBV14	TRBJ2-1	few	TRBD2	CASSRSLAGLYNEQFF	TGTGCCAGCAGCCGGTCACTAGCGGGCCTCTACAATGAGCAGTTCTTC
TRBV12-5	TRBJ1-1	-	TRBD1	CASGLVPRTGGHTEAFF	TGTGCTAGTGGTTTGGTACCAAGGACAGGGGGCCACACTGAAGCTTTCTTT
TRBV12-3/TRBV12-4	TRBJ2-1	many	TRBD1	CASSPRTGVNEQFF	TGTGCCAGCAGTCCGCGGACAGGCGTCAATGAGCAGTTCTTC
TRBV12-3/TRBV12-4	TRBJ2-2	many	-	CASSLGYWGRTNTGELFF	TGTGCCAGCAGTTTAGGGTATTGGGGCAGGACGAACACCGGGGAGCTGTTTTTT
TRBV6-1	TRBJ2-7	many	-	CASSPGVRYEQYF	TGTGCCAGCAGTCCAGGAGTTCGCTACGAGCAGTACTTC
TRBV9	TRBJ2-5	-	-	CASSLNPGPPRQEIQYF	TGTGCCAGCAGCCTCAACCCTGGCCCCCCCCGTCAGGAGATCCAGTACTTC
TRBV15	TRBJ2-1	many	-	CASSRGGSDEQFF	TGTGCCAGCAGCAGAGGCGGAAGCGATGAGCAGTTCTTC
TRBV29-1	TRBJ2-5	many	TRBD1	CSVEGQGAHETQYF	TGCAGCGTCGAAGGACAGGGGGCTCATGAGACCCAGTACTTC
TRBV6-2/TRBV6-3	TRBJ1-1	few	-	CASSYPGEPLRAFF	TGTGCCAGCAGTTACCCCGGGGAGCCCCTTCGAGCTTTCTTT
TRBV29-1	TRBJ2-7	many	-	CSVQVGADKSYEQYF	TGCAGCGTTCAGGTTGGGGCGGATAAATCCTACGAGCAGTACTTC
TRBV18	TRBJ2-4	many	-	CASSGGTAKNIQYF	TGTGCCAGCTCAGGAGGGACGGCCAAAAACATTCAGTACTTC
TRBV2	TRBJ1-5	many	-	CASSEGGSNQPQHF	TGTGCCAGCAGTGAAGGCGGTAGCAATCAGCCCCAGCATTTT
TRBV10-3	TRBJ2-7	few	TRBD2	CASPGLGVSYEQYF	TGTGCCAGCCCGGGACTAGGAGTCTCCTACGAGCAGTACTTC
TRBV5-1	TRBJ2-1	-	-	CASQKRTANEQFF	TGCGCCAGCCAAAAACGGACAGCCAATGAGCAGTTCTTC
TRBV5-6	TRBJ2-7	many	TRBD1	CASSRWTGRYEQYF	TGTGCCAGCAGCCGTTGGACAGGGAGGTACGAGCAGTACTTC
TRBV7-2	TRBJ2-4	-	-	CASSPPGIQYF	TGTGCCAGCAGCCCTCCCGGCATTCAGTACTTC
TRBV5-8	TRBJ2-1	many	-	CASIRGRELGEQFF	TGTGCCAGCATCAGGGGTCGGGAGCTGGGTGAGCAGTTCTTC
TRBV20-1	TRBJ2-5	-	TRBD2	CSAKTSLETQYF	TGCAGTGCTAAGACTAGCCTAGAGACCCAGTACTTC
TRBV15	TRBJ2-7	-	-	CATSRLSSSNEQYF	TGTGCCACCAGCAGATTGTCTAGCTCCAACGAGCAGTACTTC
TRBV2	TRBJ2-7	many	TRBD2	CASIRLAGGPSEQYF	TGTGCCAGCATTCGGCTAGCGGGAGGGCCTAGCGAGCAGTACTTC
TRBV7-8	TRBJ2-7	many	-	CASSLYDLDEQYF	TGTGCCAGCAGCTTATATGACTTGGACGAGCAGTACTTC